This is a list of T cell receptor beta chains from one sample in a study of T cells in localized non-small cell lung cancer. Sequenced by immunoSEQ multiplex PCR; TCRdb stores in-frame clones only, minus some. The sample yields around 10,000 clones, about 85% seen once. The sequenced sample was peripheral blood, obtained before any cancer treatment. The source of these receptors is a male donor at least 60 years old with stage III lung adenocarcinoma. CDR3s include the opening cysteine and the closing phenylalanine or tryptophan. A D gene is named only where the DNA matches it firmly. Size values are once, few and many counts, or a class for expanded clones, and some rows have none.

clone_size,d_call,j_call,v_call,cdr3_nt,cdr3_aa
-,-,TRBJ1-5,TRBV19,TGTGCCAGTACTCCCCCTCAGAAGCAGGCTAATCAGCCCCAGCATTTT,CASTPPQKQANQPQHF
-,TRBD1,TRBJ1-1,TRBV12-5,TGTGCTAGTGGTTTGGTCCTTACAGGGGACACTGAAGCTTTCTTT,CASGLVLTGDTEAFF
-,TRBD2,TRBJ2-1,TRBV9,TGTGCCAGCAGCGGGTACCGACCGGGGCTAGCGGGGGGCTTTAACAATGAGCAGTTCTTC,CASSGYRPGLAGGFNNEQFF
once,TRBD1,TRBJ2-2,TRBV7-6,TGTGCCAGCAGCTTAGGACAGGGGGCGGCCACCGGGGAGCTGTTTTTT,CASSLGQGAATGELFF
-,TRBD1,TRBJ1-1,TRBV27,TGTGCCAGCAGTTTATACGGACAGGGTGTCACTGAAGCTTTCTTT,CASSLYGQGVTEAFF
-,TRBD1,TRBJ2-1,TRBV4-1,TGCGCCAGCAGCCCAACCCCCCAGGGGGCCTACAATGAGCAGTTCTTC,CASSPTPQGAYNEQFF
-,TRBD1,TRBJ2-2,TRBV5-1,TGCGCCAGCTACGGGACAGGGGGCGGGAACACCGGGGAGCTGTTTTTT,CASYGTGGGNTGELFF
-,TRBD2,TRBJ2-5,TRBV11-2,TGTGCCAGTCAGGAAGCGGGACCCCGAGAGACCCAGTACTTC,CASQEAGPRETQYF
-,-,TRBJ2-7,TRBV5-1,TGCGCCAGCAGCTTGAACAGAGGCTACGAGCAGTACTTC,CASSLNRGYEQYF
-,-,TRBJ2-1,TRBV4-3,TGCGCCAGCAGCCAAGAGAATGAGCAGTTCTTC,CASSQENEQFF
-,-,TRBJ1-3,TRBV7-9,TGTGCCAGCAGCCTTTCGCTCTCTGGAAACACCATATATTTT,CASSLSLSGNTIYF
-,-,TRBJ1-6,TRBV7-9,TGTGCCAGCGGGACGGACAATAATTCACCCCTCCACTTT,CASGTDNNSPLHF
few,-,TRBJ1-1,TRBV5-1,TGCGCCAGCAGCTTGTGGGGCAGGGAGGGCACTGAAGCTTTCTTT,CASSLWGREGTEAFF
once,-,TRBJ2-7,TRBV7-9,TGTGCCAGCAGCTTCCCAGGTCGCTACGAGCAGTACTTC,CASSFPGRYEQYF
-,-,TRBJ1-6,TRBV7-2,TGTGCCAGCAGCTTAGCGCGTAGAGGTTATTCACCCCTCCACTTT,CASSLARRGYSPLHF
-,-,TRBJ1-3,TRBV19,TGTGCCAGTAGTATAACGGACTCTGGAAACACCATATATTTT,CASSITDSGNTIYF
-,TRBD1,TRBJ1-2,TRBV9,TGTGCCAGCAGCGCCGGGACAGCTAACTATGGCTACACCTTC,CASSAGTANYGYTF
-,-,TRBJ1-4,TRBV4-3,TGCGCCAGCAGCCGATATGGGAAGTGGGGGAGCGCTAATGAAAAACTGTTTTTT,CASSRYGKWGSANEKLFF
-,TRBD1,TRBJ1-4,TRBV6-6,TGTGCCAGCACCCAGGGGGGAACTAATGAAAAACTGTTTTTT,CASTQGGTNEKLFF
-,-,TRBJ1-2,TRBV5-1,TGCGCCAGCAGCTTGGAGCGGACTGCCTATGGCTACACCTTC,CASSLERTAYGYTF
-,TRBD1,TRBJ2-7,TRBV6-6,TGTGCCAGCAGTTACGCACAGGGGGCGAACGAGCAGTACTTC,CASSYAQGANEQYF
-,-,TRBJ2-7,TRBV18,TGTGCCAGCTCACCGCGCCTGACGGGTTTAGTGCAGTACTTC,CASSPRLTGLVQYF
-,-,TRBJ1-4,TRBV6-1,TGTGCCAGCAGTCAGATTGGTGAAAAACTGTTTTTT,CASSQIGEKLFF
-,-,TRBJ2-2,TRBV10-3,TGTGCCATCAGTAGCGCCCCGAGTACCGGGGAGCTGTTTTTT,CAISSAPSTGELFF
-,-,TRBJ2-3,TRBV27,TGTGCCAGCAGTTTTGGGAACCAAGATACGCAGTATTTT,CASSFGNQDTQYF
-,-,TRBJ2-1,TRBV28,TGTGCCAGCAGCCCCACGCGCGCCAGCAACAATGAGCAGTTCTTC,CASSPTRASNNEQFF
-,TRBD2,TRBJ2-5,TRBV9,TGTGCCAGCAGCGTCAGGACTAGCGGGGGCATGGAGACCCAGTACTTC,CASSVRTSGGMETQYF
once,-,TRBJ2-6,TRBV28,TGTGCCAGCAGAGGAGTTTTGGGAAGTGGGGCCAACGTCCTGACTTTC,CASRGVLGSGANVLTF
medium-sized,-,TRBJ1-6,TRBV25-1,TGTGCCAGCAGTGTCATGAATTCACCCCTCCACTTT,CASSVMNSPLHF